This T cell receptor beta chain comes out of a study of regulatory T cells in long-lasting Graves disease. V shed 3 bases and J shed 1 base, with 11 bases lying between them. Germline loops: CDR1 SGHDT, CDR2 YYEEEE. The length of the CDR3 is 14 residues. With iRepertoire HTBI primers and Arm-PCR of CDR3 regions, TCR beta libraries were built. Each CDR3 protein gets one entry after TCRdb re-called the multiplex PCR reads with MiXCR. The sample has roughly 400,000 distinct CDR3 sequences, around 21% seen once; the top ten hold less than 25%. Time point given: persistent/refractory GD, antithyroid drugs over 5 years with positive TRAb. The TCR library was prepared using RNA isolated from PBMCs. Study-wide results and caveats: Persistent patients shared more public clonotypes (about 2,800) than newly diagnosed patients (966).

Points on this clonotype: Its cognate antigen is unknown.

This chain links TRBV5-6 with TRBJ2-7; D may be TRBD1 (6 bases). The specimen comprised peripheral blood mononuclear cells (PBMCs), sampled when the disease was refractory, from a patient treated with antithyroid drugs. The clonotype comes from a female donor with Graves disease. CDR3 coding DNA: TGTGCCAGCAGCTCGACAGGAAATTCCTACGAGCAGTACTTC. It yields the protein CASSSTGNSYEQYF.